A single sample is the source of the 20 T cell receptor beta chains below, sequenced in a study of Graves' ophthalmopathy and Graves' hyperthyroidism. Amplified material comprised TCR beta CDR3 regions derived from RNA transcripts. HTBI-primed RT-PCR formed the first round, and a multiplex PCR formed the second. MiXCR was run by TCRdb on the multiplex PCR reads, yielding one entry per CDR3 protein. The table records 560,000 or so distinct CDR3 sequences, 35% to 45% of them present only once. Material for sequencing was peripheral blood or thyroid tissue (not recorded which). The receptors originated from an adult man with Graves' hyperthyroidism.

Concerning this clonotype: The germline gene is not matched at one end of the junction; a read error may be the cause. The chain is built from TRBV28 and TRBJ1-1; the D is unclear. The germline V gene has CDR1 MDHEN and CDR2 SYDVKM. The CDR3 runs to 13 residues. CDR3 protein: CASSLPQNTGAFF. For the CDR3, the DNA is TGTGCCAGCAGTTTACCCCAGAACACTGGAGCTTTCTTT. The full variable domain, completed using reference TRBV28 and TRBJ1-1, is DVKVTQSSRYLVKRTGEKVFLECVQDMDHENMFWYRQDPGLGLRLIYFSYDVKMKEKGDIPEGYSVSREKKERFSLILESASTNQTSMYLCASSLPQNTGAFFGQGTRLTVV.

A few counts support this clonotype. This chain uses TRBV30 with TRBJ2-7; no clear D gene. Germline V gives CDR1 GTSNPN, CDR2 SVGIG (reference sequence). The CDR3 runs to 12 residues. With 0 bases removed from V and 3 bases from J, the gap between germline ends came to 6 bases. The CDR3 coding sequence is TGTGCCTGGAGTGTAAAGGTCTACGAGCAGTACTTC. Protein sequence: CAWSVKVYEQYF.

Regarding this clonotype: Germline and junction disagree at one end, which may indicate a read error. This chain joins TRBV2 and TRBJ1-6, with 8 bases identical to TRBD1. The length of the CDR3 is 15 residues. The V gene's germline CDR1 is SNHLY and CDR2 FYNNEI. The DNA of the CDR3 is TGTGCCAGCAGTCCGTTGACAGGGGTGAATTCACCCTTCCACTTT. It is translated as CASSPLTGVNSPFHF.

CDR3 in DNA: TGTGCCAGCAGCCACCTCTGGGACAGGGGGCTCAGGGGAAACACCATATATTTT. As protein: CASSHLWDRGLRGNTIYF. This chain connects TRBV7-9 to TRBJ1-3; TRBD1 matches at 12 bases. Unmatched junction bases numbered 12, after V lost 5 bases and J lost 4 bases. The germline CDR1 and CDR2 sequences are SEHNR and FQNEAQ (reference sequence). There are 18 residues in the CDR3.

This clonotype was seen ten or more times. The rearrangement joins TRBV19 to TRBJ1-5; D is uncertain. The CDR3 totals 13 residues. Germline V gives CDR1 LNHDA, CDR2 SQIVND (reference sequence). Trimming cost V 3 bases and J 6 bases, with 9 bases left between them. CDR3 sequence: CASSMRASQPQHF. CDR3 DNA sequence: TGTGCCAGTAGTATGAGGGCTAGTCAGCCCCAGCATTTT.

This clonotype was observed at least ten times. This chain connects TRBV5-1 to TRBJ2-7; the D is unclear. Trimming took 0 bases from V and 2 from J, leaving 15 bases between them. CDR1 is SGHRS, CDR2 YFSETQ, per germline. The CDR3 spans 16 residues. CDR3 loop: CASSLVGGSGAYEQYF. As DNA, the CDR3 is TGCGCCAGCAGCTTGGTAGGCGGCAGTGGGGCCTACGAGCAGTACTTC.

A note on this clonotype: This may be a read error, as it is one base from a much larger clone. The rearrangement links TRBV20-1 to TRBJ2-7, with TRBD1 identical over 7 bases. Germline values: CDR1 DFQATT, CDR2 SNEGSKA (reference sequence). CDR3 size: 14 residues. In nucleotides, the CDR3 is TGCAGAGCTATGACAGGGAAGGGTGGATACGAGCAGTACTTC. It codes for CRAMTGKGGYEQYF.

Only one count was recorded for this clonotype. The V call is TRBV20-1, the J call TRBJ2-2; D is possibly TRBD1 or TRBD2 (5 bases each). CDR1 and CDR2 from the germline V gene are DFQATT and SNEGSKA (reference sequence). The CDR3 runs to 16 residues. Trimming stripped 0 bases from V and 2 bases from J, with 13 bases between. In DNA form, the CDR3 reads TGCAGTGCTAGAGATCAGGGTGGGAGTAACACCGGGGAGCTGTTTTTT. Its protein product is CSARDQGGSNTGELFF.

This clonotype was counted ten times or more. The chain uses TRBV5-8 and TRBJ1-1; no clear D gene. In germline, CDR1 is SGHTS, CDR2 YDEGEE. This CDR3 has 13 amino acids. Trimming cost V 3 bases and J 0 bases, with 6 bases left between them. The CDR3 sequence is CASSSSVNTEAFF. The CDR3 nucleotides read TGTGCCAGCAGCTCGTCGGTGAACACTGAAGCTTTCTTT.

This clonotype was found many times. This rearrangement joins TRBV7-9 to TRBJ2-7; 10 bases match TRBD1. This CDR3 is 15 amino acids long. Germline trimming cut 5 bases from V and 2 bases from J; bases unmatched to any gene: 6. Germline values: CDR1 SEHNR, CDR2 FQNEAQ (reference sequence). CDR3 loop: CASSGRQGATYEQYF. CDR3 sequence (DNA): TGTGCCAGCAGCGGTAGACAGGGGGCGACCTACGAGCAGTACTTC.

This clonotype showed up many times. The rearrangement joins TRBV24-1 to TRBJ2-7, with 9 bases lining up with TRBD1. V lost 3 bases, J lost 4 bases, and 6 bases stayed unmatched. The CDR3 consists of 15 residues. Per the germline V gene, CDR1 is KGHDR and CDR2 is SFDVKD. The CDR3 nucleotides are TGTGCCACCAGTGATGCCGGGACAGGGAATTACGAGCAGTACTTC. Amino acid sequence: CATSDAGTGNYEQYF.

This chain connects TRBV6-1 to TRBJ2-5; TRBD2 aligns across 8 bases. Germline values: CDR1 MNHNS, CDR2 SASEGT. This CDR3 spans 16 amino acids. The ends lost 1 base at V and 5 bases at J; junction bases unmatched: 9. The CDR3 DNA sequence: TGTGCCAGCAGTGAAGGCCATAGCGGGGTCGGGGAGACCCAGTACTTC. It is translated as CASSEGHSGVGETQYF.

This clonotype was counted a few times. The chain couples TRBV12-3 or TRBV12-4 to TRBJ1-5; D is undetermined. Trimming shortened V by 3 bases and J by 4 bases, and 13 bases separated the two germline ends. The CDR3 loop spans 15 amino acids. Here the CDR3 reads CASSFADGRNQPQHF. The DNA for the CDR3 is TGTGCCAGCAGTTTCGCCGACGGTCGGAATCAGCCCCAGCATTTT.

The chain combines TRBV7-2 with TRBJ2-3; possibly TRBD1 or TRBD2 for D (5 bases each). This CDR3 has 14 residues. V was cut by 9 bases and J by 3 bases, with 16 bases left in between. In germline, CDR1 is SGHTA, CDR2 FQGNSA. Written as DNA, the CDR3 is TGTGCCAGTAGTCTTGGGACGTCGACAGATACGCAGTATTTT. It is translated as CASSLGTSTDTQYF.

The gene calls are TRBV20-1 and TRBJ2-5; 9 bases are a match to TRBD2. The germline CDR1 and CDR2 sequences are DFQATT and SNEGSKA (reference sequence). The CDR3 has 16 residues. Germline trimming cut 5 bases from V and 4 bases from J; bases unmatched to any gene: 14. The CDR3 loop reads CSASGGTAGGGETQYF. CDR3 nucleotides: TGCAGTGCTTCAGGCGGGACAGCGGGGGGCGGAGAGACCCAGTACTTC.

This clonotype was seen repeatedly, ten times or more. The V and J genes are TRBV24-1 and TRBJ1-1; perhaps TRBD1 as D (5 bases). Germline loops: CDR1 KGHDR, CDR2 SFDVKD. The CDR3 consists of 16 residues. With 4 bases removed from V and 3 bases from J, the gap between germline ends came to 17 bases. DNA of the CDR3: TGTGCCACCAGTGAGACGGATGTATGGGGGGACACTGAAGCTTTCTTT. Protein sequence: CATSETDVWGDTEAFF.

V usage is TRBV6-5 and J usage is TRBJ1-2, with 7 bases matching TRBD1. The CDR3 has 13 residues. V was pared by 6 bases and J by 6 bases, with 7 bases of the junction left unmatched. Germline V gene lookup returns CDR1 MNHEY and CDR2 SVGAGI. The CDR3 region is CASRRTGLHGYTF. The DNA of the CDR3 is TGTGCCAGCAGGAGGACAGGCCTTCATGGCTACACCTTC.

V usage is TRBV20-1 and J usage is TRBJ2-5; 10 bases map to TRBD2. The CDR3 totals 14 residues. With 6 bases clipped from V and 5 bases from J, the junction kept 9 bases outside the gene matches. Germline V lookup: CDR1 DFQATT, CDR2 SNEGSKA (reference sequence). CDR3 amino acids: CSALGTSDGETQYF. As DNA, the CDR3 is TGCAGTGCCCTAGGGACTAGCGATGGCGAGACCCAGTACTTC.

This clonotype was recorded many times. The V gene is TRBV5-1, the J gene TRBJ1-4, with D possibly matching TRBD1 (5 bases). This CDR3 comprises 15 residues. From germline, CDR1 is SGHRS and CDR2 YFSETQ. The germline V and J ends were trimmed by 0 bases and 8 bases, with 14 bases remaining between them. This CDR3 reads CASSLVPGTTEKLFF. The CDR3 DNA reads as TGCGCCAGCAGCTTGGTTCCAGGGACCACCGAAAAACTGTTTTTT.

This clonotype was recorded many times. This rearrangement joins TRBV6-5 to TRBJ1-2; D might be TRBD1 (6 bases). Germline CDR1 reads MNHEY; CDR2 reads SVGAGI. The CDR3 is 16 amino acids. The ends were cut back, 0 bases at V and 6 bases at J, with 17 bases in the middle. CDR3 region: CASSYSAPGTPDGYTF. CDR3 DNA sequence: TGTGCCAGCAGTTACTCCGCACCCGGGACACCGGATGGCTACACCTTC.